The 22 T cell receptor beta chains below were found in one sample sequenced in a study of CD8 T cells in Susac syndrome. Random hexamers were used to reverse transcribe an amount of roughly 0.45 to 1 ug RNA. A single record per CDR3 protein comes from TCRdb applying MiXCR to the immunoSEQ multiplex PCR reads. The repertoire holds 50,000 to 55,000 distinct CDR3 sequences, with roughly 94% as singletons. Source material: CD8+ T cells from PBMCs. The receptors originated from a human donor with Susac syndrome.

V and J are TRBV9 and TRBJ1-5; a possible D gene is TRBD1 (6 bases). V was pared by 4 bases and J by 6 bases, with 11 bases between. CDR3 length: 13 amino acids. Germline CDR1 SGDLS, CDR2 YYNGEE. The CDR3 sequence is CASSPGASQPQHF. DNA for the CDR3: TGTGCCAGCAGCCCAGGGGCGAGTCAGCCCCAGCATTTT.

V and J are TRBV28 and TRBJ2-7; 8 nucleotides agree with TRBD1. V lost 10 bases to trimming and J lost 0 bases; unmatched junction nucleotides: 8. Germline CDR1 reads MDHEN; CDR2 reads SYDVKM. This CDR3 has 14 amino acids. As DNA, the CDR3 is TGTGCCATACAACGACAGGGGAGCTCCTACGAGCAGTACTTC. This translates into CAIQRQGSSYEQYF.

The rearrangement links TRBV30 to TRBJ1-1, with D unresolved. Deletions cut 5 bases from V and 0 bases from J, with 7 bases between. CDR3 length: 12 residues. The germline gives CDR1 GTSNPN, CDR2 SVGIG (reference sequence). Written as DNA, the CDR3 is TGTGCCTGGGGAGGTCTGAACACTGAAGCTTTCTTT. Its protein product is CAWGGLNTEAFF.

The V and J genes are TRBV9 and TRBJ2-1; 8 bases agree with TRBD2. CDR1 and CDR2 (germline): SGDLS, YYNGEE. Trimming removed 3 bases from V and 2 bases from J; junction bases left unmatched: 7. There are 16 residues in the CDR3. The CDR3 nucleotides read TGTGCCAGCAGCGAGGAACCGGGACTAGCCTACAATGAGCAGTTCTTC. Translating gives CASSEEPGLAYNEQFF.

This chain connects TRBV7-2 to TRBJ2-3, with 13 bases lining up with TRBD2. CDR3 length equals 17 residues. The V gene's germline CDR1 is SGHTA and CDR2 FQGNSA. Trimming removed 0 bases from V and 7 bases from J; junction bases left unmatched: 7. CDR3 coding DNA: TGTGCCAGCAGCTTAGCGGGGACTAGCGGGGTCAGCTATACGCAGTATTTT. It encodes CASSLAGTSGVSYTQYF.

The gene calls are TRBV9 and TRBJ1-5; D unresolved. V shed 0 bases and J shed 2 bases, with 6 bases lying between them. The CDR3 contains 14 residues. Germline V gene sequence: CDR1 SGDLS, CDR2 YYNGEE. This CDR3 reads CASSVDGGNQPQHF. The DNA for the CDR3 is TGTGCCAGCAGCGTAGATGGTGGCAATCAGCCCCAGCATTTT.

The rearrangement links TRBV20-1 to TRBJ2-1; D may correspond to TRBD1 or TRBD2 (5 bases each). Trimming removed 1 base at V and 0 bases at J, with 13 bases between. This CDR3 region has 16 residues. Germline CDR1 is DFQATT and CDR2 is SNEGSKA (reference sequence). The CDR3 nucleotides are TGCAGTGCTAGAGGAGTGGGGGAGATCTCCTACAATGAGCAGTTCTTC. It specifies CSARGVGEISYNEQFF.

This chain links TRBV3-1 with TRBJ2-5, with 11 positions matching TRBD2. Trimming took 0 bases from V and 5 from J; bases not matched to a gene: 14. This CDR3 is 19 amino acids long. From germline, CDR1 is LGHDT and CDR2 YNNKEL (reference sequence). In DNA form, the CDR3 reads TGTGCCAGCAGCCAAGATGATCCCGGGCCTAGCGGGGGGAAGGAGACCCAGTACTTC. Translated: CASSQDDPGPSGGKETQYF.

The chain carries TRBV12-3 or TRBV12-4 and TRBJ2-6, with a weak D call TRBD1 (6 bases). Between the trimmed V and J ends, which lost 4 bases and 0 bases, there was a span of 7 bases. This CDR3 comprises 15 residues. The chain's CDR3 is CASSSDSSGANVLTF. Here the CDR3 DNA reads TGTGCCAGCAGTTCGGACAGCTCTGGGGCCAACGTCCTGACTTTC.

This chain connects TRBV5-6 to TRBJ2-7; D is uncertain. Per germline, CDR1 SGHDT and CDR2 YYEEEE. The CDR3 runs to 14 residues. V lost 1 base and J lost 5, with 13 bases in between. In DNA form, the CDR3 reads TGTGCCAGCAGCTTGTCCGGGCCAAGGGACGAGCAGTACTTC. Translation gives CASSLSGPRDEQYF. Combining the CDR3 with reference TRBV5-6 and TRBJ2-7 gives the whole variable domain DAGVTQSPTHLIKTRGQQVTLRCSPKSGHDTVSWYQQALGQGPQFIFQYYEEEERQRGNFPDRFSGHQFPNYSSELNVNALLLGDSALYLCASSLSGPRDEQYFGPGTRLTVT.

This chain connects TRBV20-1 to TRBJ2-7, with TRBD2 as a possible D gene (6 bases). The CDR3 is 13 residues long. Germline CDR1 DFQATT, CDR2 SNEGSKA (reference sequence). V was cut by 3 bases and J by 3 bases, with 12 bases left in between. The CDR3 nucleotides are TGCAGTGCTAGGCCATTGGGAGGCTACGAGCAGTACTTC. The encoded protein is CSARPLGGYEQYF.

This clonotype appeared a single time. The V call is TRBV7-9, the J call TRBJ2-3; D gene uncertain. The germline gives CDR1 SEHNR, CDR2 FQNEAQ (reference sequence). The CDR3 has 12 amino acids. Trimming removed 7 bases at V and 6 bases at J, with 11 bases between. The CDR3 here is CASKGQTDTQYF. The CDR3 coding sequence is TGTGCCAGCAAAGGCCAAACTGATACGCAGTATTTT.

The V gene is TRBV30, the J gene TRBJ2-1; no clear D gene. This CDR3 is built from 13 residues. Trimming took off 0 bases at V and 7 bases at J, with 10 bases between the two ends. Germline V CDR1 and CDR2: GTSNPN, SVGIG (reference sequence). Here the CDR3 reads CAWSVVVTNEQFF. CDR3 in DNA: TGTGCCTGGAGTGTGGTGGTAACGAATGAGCAGTTCTTC. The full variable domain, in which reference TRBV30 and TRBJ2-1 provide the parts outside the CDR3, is SQTIHQWPATLVQPVGSPLSLECTVEGTSNPNLYWYRQAAGRGLQLLFYSVGIGQISSEVPQNLSASRPQDRQFILSSKKLLLSDSGFYLCAWSVVVTNEQFFGPGTRLTVL.

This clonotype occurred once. The CDR3 reads CASSQDRRVITSGLQETQYF. DNA for the CDR3: TGTGCCAGCAGCCAAGATAGGCGGGTTATTACTAGCGGGCTGCAAGAGACCCAGTACTTC. The chain recombines TRBV3-1 with TRBJ2-5; 9 bases line up with TRBD2. The length of the CDR3 is 20 residues. CDR1 is LGHDT, CDR2 YNNKEL, per germline (reference sequence). The V gene end was trimmed by 0 bases and the J gene end by 2 bases; junction bases not matched to a gene: 16.

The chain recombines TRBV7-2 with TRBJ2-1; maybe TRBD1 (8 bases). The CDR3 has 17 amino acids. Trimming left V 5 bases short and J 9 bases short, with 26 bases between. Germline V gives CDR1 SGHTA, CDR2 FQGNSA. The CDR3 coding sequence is TGTGCCAGCAGCCGCGACAGGGGCAGGCCGCAGCGGGGTGAGCAGTTCTTC. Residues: CASSRDRGRPQRGEQFF.

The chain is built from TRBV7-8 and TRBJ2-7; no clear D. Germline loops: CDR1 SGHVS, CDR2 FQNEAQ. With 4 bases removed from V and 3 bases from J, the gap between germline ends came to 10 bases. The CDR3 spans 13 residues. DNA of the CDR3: TGTGCCAGCAGCTCCCCGAACGTCTACGAGCAGTACTTC. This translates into CASSSPNVYEQYF.

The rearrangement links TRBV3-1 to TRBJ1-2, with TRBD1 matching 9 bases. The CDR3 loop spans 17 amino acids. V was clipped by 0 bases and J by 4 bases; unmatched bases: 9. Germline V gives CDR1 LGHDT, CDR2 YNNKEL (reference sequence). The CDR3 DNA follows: TGTGCCAGCAGCCAAGATAGCATGACAGGGGGAGGCTATGGCTACACCTTC. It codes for CASSQDSMTGGGYGYTF.

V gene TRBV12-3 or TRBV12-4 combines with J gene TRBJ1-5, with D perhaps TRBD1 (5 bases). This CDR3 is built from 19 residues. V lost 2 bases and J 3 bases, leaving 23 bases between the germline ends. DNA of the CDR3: TGTGCCAGCAGTTTAAACAGAGTACGACAGAAAAACCCCAATCAGCCCCAGCATTTT. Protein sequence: CASSLNRVRQKNPNQPQHF.

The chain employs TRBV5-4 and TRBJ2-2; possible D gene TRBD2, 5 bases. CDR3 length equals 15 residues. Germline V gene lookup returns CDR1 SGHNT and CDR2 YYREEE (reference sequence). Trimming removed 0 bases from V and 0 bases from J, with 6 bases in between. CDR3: CASSLVEANTGELFF. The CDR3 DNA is TGTGCCAGCAGCTTGGTGGAGGCGAACACCGGGGAGCTGTTTTTT.

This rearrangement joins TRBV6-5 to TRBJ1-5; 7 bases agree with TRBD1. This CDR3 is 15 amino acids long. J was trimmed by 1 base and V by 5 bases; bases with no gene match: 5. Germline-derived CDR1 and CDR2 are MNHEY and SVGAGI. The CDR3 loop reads CASSQTGSSNQPQHF. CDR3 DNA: TGTGCCAGCAGTCAGACAGGGTCAAGCAATCAGCCCCAGCATTTT.

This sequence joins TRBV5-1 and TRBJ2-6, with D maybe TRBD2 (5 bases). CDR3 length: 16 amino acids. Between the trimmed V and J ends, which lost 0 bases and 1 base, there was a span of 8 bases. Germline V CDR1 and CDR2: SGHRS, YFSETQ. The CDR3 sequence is CASSLAGVSGANVLTF. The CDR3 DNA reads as TGCGCCAGCAGCTTGGCCGGGGTTTCTGGGGCCAACGTCCTGACTTTC.

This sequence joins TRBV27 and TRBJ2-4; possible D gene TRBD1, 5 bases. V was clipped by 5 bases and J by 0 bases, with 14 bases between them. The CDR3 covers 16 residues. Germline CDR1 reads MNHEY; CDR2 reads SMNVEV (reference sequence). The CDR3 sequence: CASSPRQIGAKNIQYF. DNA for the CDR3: TGTGCCAGCAGTCCCCGACAGATCGGAGCCAAAAACATTCAGTACTTC.